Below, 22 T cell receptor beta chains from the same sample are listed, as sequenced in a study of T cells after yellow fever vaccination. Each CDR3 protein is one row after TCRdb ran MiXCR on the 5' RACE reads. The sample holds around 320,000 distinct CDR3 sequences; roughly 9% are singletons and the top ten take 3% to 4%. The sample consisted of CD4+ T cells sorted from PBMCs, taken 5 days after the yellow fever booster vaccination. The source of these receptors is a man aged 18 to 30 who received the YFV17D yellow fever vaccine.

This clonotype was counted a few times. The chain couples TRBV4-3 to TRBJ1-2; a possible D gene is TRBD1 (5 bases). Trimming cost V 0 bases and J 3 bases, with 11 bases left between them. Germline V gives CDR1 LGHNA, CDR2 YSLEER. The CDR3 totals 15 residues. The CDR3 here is CASSQDQQGHYGYTF. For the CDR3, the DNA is TGCGCCAGCAGCCAAGATCAGCAGGGACACTATGGCTACACCTTC.

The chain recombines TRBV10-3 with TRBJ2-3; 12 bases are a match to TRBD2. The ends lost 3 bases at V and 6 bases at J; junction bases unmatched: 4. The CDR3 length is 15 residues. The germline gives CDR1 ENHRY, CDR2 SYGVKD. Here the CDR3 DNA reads TGTGCCATCAGTGAACTAGCGGGGGGCGGGGATACGCAGTATTTT. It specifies CAISELAGGGDTQYF.

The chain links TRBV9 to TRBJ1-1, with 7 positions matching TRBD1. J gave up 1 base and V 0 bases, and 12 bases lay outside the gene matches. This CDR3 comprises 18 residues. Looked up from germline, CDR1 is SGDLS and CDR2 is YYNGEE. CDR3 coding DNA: TGTGCCAGCAGCGTAGTTGGGCGACAGGGAGGGGGGAACACTGAAGCTTTCTTT. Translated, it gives CASSVVGRQGGGNTEAFF.

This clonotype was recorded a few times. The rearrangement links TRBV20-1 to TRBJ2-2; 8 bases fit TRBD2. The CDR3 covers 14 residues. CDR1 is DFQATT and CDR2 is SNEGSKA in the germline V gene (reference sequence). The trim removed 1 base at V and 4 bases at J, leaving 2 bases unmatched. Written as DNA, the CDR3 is TGCAGTGCTAGAGTCGCGGGGGGCACCGGGGAGCTGTTTTTT. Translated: CSARVAGGTGELFF.

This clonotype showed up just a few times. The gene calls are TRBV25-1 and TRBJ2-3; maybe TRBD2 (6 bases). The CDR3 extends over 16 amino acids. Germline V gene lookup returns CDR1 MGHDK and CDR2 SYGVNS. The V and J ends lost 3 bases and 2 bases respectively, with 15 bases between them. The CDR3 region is CASSESLATPTDTQYF. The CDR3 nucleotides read TGTGCCAGCAGTGAGTCCCTAGCGACTCCCACAGATACGCAGTATTTT.

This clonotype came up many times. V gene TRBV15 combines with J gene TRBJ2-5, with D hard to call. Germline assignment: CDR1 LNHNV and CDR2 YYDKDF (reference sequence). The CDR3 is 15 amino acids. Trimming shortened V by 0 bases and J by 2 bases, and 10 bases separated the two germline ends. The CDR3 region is CATSRDHWGQETQYF. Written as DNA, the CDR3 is TGTGCCACCAGCAGAGATCACTGGGGTCAAGAGACCCAGTACTTC.

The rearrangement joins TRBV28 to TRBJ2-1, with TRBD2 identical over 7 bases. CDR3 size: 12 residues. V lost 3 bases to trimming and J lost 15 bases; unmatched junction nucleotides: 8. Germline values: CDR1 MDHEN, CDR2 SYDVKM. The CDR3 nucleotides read TGTGCCAGCAGTTTGCGGGGGAGCCGGTGGTTCTTC. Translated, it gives CASSLRGSRWFF.

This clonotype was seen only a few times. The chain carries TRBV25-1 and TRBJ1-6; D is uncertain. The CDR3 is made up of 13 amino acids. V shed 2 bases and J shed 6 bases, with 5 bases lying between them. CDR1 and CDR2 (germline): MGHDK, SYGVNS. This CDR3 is CASSEQFNSPLHF. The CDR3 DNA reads TGTGCCAGCAGTGAACAGTTTAATTCACCCCTCCACTTT. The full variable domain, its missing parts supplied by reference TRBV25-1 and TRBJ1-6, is EADIYQTPRYLVIGTGKKITLECSQTMGHDKMYWYQQDPGMELHLIHYSYGVNSTEKGDLSSESTVSRIRTEHFPLTLESARPSHTSQYLCASSEQFNSPLHFGNGTRLTVT.

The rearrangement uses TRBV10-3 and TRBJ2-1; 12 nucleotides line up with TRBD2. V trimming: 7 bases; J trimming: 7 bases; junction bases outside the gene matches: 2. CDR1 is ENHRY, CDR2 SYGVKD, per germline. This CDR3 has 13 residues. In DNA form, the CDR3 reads TGTGCCATCAAACTAGCGGGGGGAAATGAGCAGTTCTTC. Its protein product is CAIKLAGGNEQFF.

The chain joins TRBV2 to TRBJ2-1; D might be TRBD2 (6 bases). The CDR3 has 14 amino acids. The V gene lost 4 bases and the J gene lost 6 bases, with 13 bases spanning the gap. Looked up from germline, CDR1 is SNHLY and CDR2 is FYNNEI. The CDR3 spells CASSAAGSTNEQFF. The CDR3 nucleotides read TGTGCCAGCAGTGCCGCGGGGTCGACCAATGAGCAGTTCTTC.

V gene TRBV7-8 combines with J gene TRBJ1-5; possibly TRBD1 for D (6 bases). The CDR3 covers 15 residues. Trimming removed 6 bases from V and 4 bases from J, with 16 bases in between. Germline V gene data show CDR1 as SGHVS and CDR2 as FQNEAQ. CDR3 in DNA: TGTGCCAGCAGTTCAGACAGGCGTTGGAATCAGCCCCAGCATTTT. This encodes CASSSDRRWNQPQHF.

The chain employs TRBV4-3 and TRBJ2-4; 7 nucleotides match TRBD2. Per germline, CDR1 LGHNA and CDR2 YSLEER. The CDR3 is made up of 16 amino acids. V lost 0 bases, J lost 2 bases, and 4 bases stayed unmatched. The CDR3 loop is CASSQDSGVTKNIQYF. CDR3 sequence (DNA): TGCGCCAGCAGCCAAGACAGCGGGGTTACCAAAAACATTCAGTACTTC.

CDR3 sequence (DNA): TGCGCCAGCAGCACCCGGACAGGGGGCGACTATGGCTACACCTTC. Translation: CASSTRTGGDYGYTF. V usage is TRBV4-3 and J usage is TRBJ1-2; 11 bases line up with TRBD1. V was pared by 5 bases and J by 3 bases, with 5 bases of the junction left unmatched. Germline V gene data show CDR1 as LGHNA and CDR2 as YSLEER. This CDR3 has 15 residues.

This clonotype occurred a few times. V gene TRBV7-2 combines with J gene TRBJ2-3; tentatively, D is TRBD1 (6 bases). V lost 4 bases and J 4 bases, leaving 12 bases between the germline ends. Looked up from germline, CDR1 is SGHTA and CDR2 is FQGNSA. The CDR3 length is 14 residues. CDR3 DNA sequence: TGTGCCAGCAGCTCCACTACAGGGCCAGATACGCAGTATTTT. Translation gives CASSSTTGPDTQYF.

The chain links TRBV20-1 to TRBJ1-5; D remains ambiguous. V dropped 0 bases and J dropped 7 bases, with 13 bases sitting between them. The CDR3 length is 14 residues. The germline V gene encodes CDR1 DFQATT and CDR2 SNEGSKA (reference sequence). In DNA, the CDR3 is TGCAGTGCTAGAGATCGACGAGGAATGCAGCCCCAGCATTTT. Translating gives CSARDRRGMQPQHF.

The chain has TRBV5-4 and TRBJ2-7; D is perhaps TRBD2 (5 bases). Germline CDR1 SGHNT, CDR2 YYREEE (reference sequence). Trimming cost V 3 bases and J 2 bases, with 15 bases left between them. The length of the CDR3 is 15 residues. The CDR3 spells CASSSHRGKTYEQYF. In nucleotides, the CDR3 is TGTGCCAGCAGCTCCCACCGGGGTAAGACCTACGAGCAGTACTTC.

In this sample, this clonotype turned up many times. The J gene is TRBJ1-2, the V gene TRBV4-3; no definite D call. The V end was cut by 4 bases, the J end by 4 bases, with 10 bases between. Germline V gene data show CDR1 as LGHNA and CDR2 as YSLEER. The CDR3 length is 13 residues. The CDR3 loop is CASSLGARYGYTF. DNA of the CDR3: TGCGCCAGCAGCCTCGGAGCTCGCTATGGCTACACCTTC.

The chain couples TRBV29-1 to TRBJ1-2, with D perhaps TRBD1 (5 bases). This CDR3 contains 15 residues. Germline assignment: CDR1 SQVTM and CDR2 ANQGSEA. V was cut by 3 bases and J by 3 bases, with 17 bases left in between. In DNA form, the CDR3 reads TGCAGCGTTGATGCGCGGGGCATGGGGGACTATGGCTACACCTTC. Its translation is CSVDARGMGDYGYTF. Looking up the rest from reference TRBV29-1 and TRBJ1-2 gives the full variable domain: SAVISQKPSRDICQRGTSLTIQCQVDSQVTMMFWYRQQPGQSLTLIATANQGSEATYESGFVIDKFPISRPNLTFSTLTVSNMSPEDSSIYLCSVDARGMGDYGYTFGSGTRLTVV.

CDR3 in amino acids: CASTRGNEKLFF. DNA for the CDR3: TGTGCCAGCACCAGGGGTAATGAAAAACTGTTTTTT. This chain uses TRBV28 with TRBJ1-4; tentatively, D is TRBD1 (6 bases). Germline loops: CDR1 MDHEN, CDR2 SYDVKM. The CDR3 sequence is 12 residues long. Deletions cut 7 bases from V and 4 bases from J, with 7 bases between.

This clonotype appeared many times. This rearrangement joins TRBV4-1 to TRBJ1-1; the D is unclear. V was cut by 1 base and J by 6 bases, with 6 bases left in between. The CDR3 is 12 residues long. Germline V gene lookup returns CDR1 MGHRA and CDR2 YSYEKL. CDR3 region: CASSQGGPEAFF. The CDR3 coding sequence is TGCGCCAGCAGCCAAGGAGGCCCTGAAGCTTTCTTT.

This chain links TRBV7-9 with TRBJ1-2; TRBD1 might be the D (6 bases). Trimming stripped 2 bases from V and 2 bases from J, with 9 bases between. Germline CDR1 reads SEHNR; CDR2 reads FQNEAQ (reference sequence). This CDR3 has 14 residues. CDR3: CASSLYDRNYGYTF. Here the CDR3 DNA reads TGTGCCAGCAGCTTATACGACAGGAACTATGGCTACACCTTC.

The CDR3 DNA sequence: TGTGCCAGCAGTTTGATGGGGGGGGCAGCAGATACGCAGTATTTT. Residues: CASSLMGGAADTQYF. The J gene is TRBJ2-3, the V gene TRBV12-3 or TRBV12-4; weak D call: TRBD2 (7 bases). The V and J ends lost 3 bases and 4 bases respectively, with 14 bases between them. The CDR3 has 15 residues.